This section outlines one T cell receptor beta chain sequence together with its context. Antigen: not known. Amplification used 60 Vbeta primers and 13 Jbeta primers. Assay: immunoSEQ multiplex PCR; the TCRdb copy retains only in-frame clones and omits some. This table holds 120,000 to 150,000 clones, over 75% found once. The data belong to a study of cytomegalovirus exposure and HLA in healthy donors. General study points: Later analysis identified a missense DCLRE1C variant that was linked to TCR beta V- and J-gene trimming.

Germline V lookup: CDR1 SEHNR, CDR2 FQNEAQ (reference sequence). Trimming pared 3 bases from V and 2 bases from J, leaving 20 bases between. The CDR3 has 17 amino acids. These donors, healthy bone marrow donors, were studied. Sequencing was performed on PBMCs. The clonotype was recovered from a woman in her 30s in good health and CMV-seronegative. The V gene is TRBV7-9, the J gene TRBJ2-7; D is perhaps TRBD1 (6 bases). DNA of the CDR3: TGTGCCAGCAGCTTGCTCTTCAGGGGAACTAAACCCTACGAGCAGTACTTC. Its translation is CASSLLFRGTKPYEQYF.